This entry is about one TCR beta chain. No antigen is known for it. Qualities for individual bases were not recorded, and no much larger clone is one base off. Using the deep immunoSEQ assay, multiplex PCR amplified TCR CDR3 regions from genomic DNA. Extracted genomic DNA from each cell subset was distributed evenly across all wells of several immunoSEQ 96-well plates, and each plate was treated as a replicate. For sorted subsets, each replicate PCR was loaded with around 220 ng genomic DNA, equivalent to approximately 27,000 T cell genomes. Purified libraries were quantified with a Qubit 3.0 fluorometer, sized on a Bioanalyzer 2100, and re-quantified with the KAPA Library Quantification kit. Every immunoSEQ 96-well plate was sequenced on a separate single-read 150-cycle Illumina NextSeq 550 flow cell. Processing in the source paper ran as follows. Because the immunoSEQ output included only junctional sequences and no quality scores, the filtering could not be the same as the filtering used for full-length reads. Sequences were annotated with PyIR, a Python wrapper for IgBLAST v1.9, and V/J genes and CDR3 were assigned using IMGT germline references. Reads were filtered out if the reads had weak V/J assignments (E-value above 1e-6), no CDR3, stop codons, out-of-frame junctions, or ambiguous translated residues. V3J clonotypes were defined as sequences sharing the same inferred V gene, J gene, and CDR3 amino acid sequence. To compute the percentage overlap between repertoires, the number of shared unique clonotypes was divided by the size of the smaller repertoire. Three approaches were used to assess repertoire richness: RTK rarefaction, the Chao1 estimator, and Recon v2.1 estimates of unobserved clonotypes. Generation probabilities were computed with OLGA for all TCRbeta clonotypes obtained by the gDNA method from a handful of donors. TCRdb holds this immuneACCESS table with in-frame rearrangements only. Some clones are missing; in checked studies, unresolved V genes explain under half, and the rest has no known cause. V, J and clone size reflect that table, while D and trimming were determined from the DNA. The sample includes over a million clones, with approximately 98% observed a single time. About 0.45% of the sample goes to the ten largest clones.

This entry belongs to a study of shared clonotypes between healthy human individuals (dated by TCRdb to about 2020). In terms of the full investigation: Three men and a couple of women, aged 18 to 49 years, made up the cohort. For each donor, CD4 naive and CD4 memory were each run on three plates, CD8 naive on two plates, and CD8 memory on one plate. The study deeply sequenced blood TCR repertoires of 5 or 6 healthy adults to estimate repertoire size and the extent of clonotype sharing between individuals. Libraries were prepared and TCR repertoires were sequenced by different laboratories using diverse techniques, in order to increase sequencing depth and limit assay-specific biases. Each donor's leukapheresis produced roughly between roughly 0.85 and 9 billion PBMCs. What the research found in general, with its limitations: Sharing across a few donors was observed for about 5% of naive CD4, 3% to 4% of naive CD8, over 2% of memory CD4, and around 0.42% of memory CD8 clonotypes. Compared with non-shared clonotypes, clonotypes shared by all four sorted-subset donors had higher generation probabilities. Naive subsets generally had larger estimated clonotype richness than memory subsets did. Pairwise subsampling led to the expectation that sequencing depth would affect the degree of clonotype sharing among donors. Sampling was restricted to blood, and TCR repertoires in tissue are likely to differ from TCR repertoires in blood. Because the study included only a small number of donors, the genetic and exposure-history diversity represented was limited. Incomplete sequencing was indicated by rarefaction of sorted-subset datasets, despite the large sequencing depth.

V and J are trimmed by 1 base and 3 bases, and the gene matches miss 5 bases of the junction. Looking up the germline V gene yields CDR1 SGHRS and CDR2 YFSETQ. The CDR3 runs 16 residues from the cysteine to the phenylalanine. The CDR3 DNA has 48 bases and is translated from base 1. Donors were healthy HIV-negative adults with no recently reported acute infections or vaccinations. Every donor was a Caucasian adult residing in Nashville, Tennessee, USA. Magnetic negative selection was used to enrich CD4+ T cells, after which naive cells were positively selected on CD45RA and the negative fraction became the memory subset. After blood collection by leukapheresis, PBMCs were isolated using Ficoll-Histopaque density gradient centrifugation and then cryopreserved in the vapor phase of liquid nitrogen. Analytical flow cytometry was used to check the purity and quantity of each magnetically sorted T cell population. Genomic DNA was isolated from each sorted fraction and quantified by UV absorbance on a Nanodrop 2000c.

The TCR originated in a man in his thirties or forties in good health. The V and J genes are TRBV5-1 and TRBJ2-1; the junction holds 9 bases that match TRBD2. What was sequenced was naive CD4+ T cells sorted from blood. The cell subset or site label, as the study defines it: CD45RA+ positively selected. The CDR3 region: CASSLMLAGYYNEQFF. The DNA is as follows: TGCGCCAGCAGCTTGATGCTAGCGGGGTACTACAATGAGCAGTTCTTC.